These 24 T cell receptor beta chains originate from one sample sequenced in a study of T-cell memory formation after mild COVID-19. Using its own MiXCR run on the 5' RACE reads, TCRdb lists one record per CDR3 protein. The table records 300,000 to 400,000 distinct CDR3 sequences, roughly 15% of them present only once. Sample: PBMCs or a T cell subset sorted from them (not recorded which). These receptors were obtained from a man in his late teens or twenties who had mild COVID-19 (a few samples of this study predate the infection). Cell type and time point are not known.

The CDR3 loop is CASSLGPTDAYEQYF. For the CDR3, the DNA is TGTGCCAGCAGCTTGGGACCGACAGACGCCTACGAGCAGTACTTC. This rearrangement joins TRBV7-6 to TRBJ2-7, with D tentatively TRBD1 or TRBD2 (5 bases each). The germline V and J ends were trimmed by 3 bases and 2 bases, with 14 bases remaining between them. CDR1 is SGHVS, CDR2 FNYEAQ, per germline. The CDR3 totals 15 residues.

This clonotype was recorded many times. The chain couples TRBV4-2 to TRBJ1-2, with D perhaps TRBD1 (5 bases). The CDR3 extends over 17 amino acids. The germline V gene encodes CDR1 LGHNA and CDR2 YNFKEQ. V was shortened by 0 bases and J by 8 bases, with 22 bases between the two germline ends. The CDR3 sequence: CASSQDSAKPGIVGYTF. CDR3 bases: TGTGCCAGCAGCCAAGATAGCGCTAAGCCAGGGATTGTGGGCTACACCTTC.

In its sample, this clonotype was seen once. The chain carries TRBV19 and TRBJ2-7, with 10 bases matching TRBD2. The trim removed 2 bases at V and 0 bases at J, leaving 1 base unmatched. This CDR3 contains 15 residues. Germline lookup yields CDR1 LNHDA and CDR2 SQIVND (reference sequence). The CDR3 sequence: CASSILAGVSYEQYF. The CDR3 nucleotides are TGTGCCAGTAGTATACTAGCGGGGGTCTCCTACGAGCAGTACTTC.

This clonotype has just a few counts. The CDR3 reads CASSHTGTSTEAFF. Written as DNA, the CDR3 is TGCGCCAGCAGCCACACCGGGACTTCCACTGAAGCTTTCTTT. The chain recombines TRBV5-1 with TRBJ1-1, with TRBD1 as a possible D gene (5 bases). The CDR3 is 14 residues long. The V end was cut by 4 bases, the J end by 4 bases, with 14 bases between. The V gene's germline CDR1 is SGHRS and CDR2 YFSETQ.

The chain is built from TRBV5-1 and TRBJ1-2; 7 positions agree with TRBD1. The germline V gene has CDR1 SGHRS and CDR2 YFSETQ. V lost 4 bases and J lost 6; bases outside the gene matches: 3. The CDR3 runs 12 residues. The CDR3 reads CASSRDSHGYTF. In nucleotides, the CDR3 is TGCGCCAGCAGCAGGGACAGTCATGGCTACACCTTC. The full variable domain, with the rest looked up from reference TRBV5-1 and TRBJ1-2, is KAGVTQTPRYLIKTRGQQVTLSCSPISGHRSVSWYQQTPGQGLQFLFEYFSETQRNKGNFPGRFSGRQFSNSRSEMNVSTLELGDSALYLCASSRDSHGYTFGSGTRLTVV.

The rearrangement uses TRBV11-1 and TRBJ2-1; weak D call: TRBD2 (6 bases). Trimming removed 5 bases at V and 8 bases at J, with 16 bases between. Germline CDR1 reads SGHAT; CDR2 reads FQDESV (reference sequence). This CDR3 contains 14 residues. In DNA, the CDR3 is TGTGCCAGCAGCCGGGCGGAGGGATCGCATGAGCAGTTCTTC. It yields the protein CASSRAEGSHEQFF.

Ten or more counts support this clonotype. This sequence joins TRBV4-2 and TRBJ2-1, with 13 bases lining up with TRBD2. There are 16 residues in the CDR3. Germline V gives CDR1 LGHNA, CDR2 YNFKEQ. Trimming took 4 bases from V and 3 from J; bases not matched to a gene: 3. CDR3 region: CASSRTSGGFYNEQFF. The CDR3 nucleotides are TGTGCCAGCAGCCGGACTAGCGGGGGCTTCTACAATGAGCAGTTCTTC.

The table lists this clonotype with a few counts. V is TRBV5-5 and J is TRBJ2-2, with TRBD1 identical over 8 bases. The CDR3 consists of 15 residues. V gave up 3 bases and J gave up 7 bases; unmatched junction bases: 8. CDR1 is SGHKS, CDR2 YYEKEE, per germline (reference sequence). CDR3 protein: CASSSRGQQGGELFF. As DNA, the CDR3 is TGTGCCAGCAGCTCCAGGGGGCAACAAGGCGGGGAGCTGTTTTTT.

This chain links TRBV19 with TRBJ2-1; TRBD2 matches at 10 bases. Trimming cost V 7 bases and J 0 bases; bases outside gene matches: 15. Germline CDR1 LNHDA, CDR2 SQIVND (reference sequence). CDR3 size: 19 residues. In DNA, the CDR3 is TGTGCCAGTACTCGAGGGTGGACTAGCGGCTCGAGCTCCTACAATGAGCAGTTCTTC. Protein product: CASTRGWTSGSSSYNEQFF.

This clonotype was counted between two and nine times. The rearrangement joins TRBV5-1 to TRBJ2-5; 7 nucleotides agree with TRBD2. The ends lost 3 bases at V and 2 bases at J; junction bases unmatched: 4. Germline assignment: CDR1 SGHRS and CDR2 YFSETQ. This CDR3 is 14 amino acids long. CDR3 sequence reads: CASSWVAGQETQYF. The CDR3, as DNA: TGCGCCAGCAGCTGGGTAGCGGGTCAAGAGACCCAGTACTTC.

The chain recombines TRBV4-2 with TRBJ1-4; D not resolved. Germline CDR1 LGHNA, CDR2 YNFKEQ. Trimming left V 0 bases short and J 4 bases short, with 9 bases between. This CDR3 is built from 15 residues. The CDR3: CASSQDRTLNEKLFF. The CDR3 DNA sequence: TGTGCCAGCAGCCAAGATCGGACTCTTAATGAAAAACTGTTTTTT.

The rearrangement uses TRBV6-1 and TRBJ2-5, with a tentative D call TRBD1 (6 bases). Germline CDR1 MNHNS, CDR2 SASEGT. The CDR3 consists of 15 residues. V was cut by 3 bases and J by 3 bases, with 14 bases left in between. In DNA form, the CDR3 reads TGTGCCAGCAGTGATTGGACAGTGGGCGAAGAGACCCAGTACTTC. Its translation is CASSDWTVGEETQYF.

This clonotype was seen more than once but under ten times. The V gene is TRBV7-6, the J gene TRBJ2-2; 7 bases map to TRBD1. CDR1 and CDR2 (germline): SGHVS, FNYEAQ. The CDR3 covers 16 residues. Trimming cost V 5 bases and J 2 bases; bases outside gene matches: 8. In nucleotides, the CDR3 is TGTGCCAGCAGCCCCAGTCGACAGGGAAACACCGGGGAGCTGTTTTTT. It is translated as CASSPSRQGNTGELFF.

In this sample, this clonotype turned up a few times. V gene TRBV25-1 combines with J gene TRBJ1-5; D is unresolved. Germline V CDR1 and CDR2: MGHDK, SYGVNS. CDR3 size: 14 residues. V lost 3 bases to trimming and J lost 10 bases, with 16 bases between them. The CDR3 DNA reads TGTGCCAGCAGTGATTCAGGTAACGAGGGACCCCAGCATTTT. Translated: CASSDSGNEGPQHF.

The chain employs TRBV7-2 and TRBJ1-2, with unresolved D. The germline CDR1 and CDR2 sequences are SGHTA and FQGNSA. This CDR3 comprises 14 residues. Trimming left V 0 bases short and J 4 bases short, with 9 bases between. Here the CDR3 DNA reads TGTGCCAGCAGCTTAGCGCTACAGTCCTATGGCTACACCTTC. As protein: CASSLALQSYGYTF.

The rearrangement joins TRBV24-1 to TRBJ2-2; TRBD1 aligns across 8 bases. CDR1 and CDR2 from the germline V gene are KGHDR and SFDVKD. V was clipped by 0 bases and J by 4 bases; unmatched bases: 12. The CDR3 runs 19 residues. CDR3 region: CATSDLRLSQGAITGELFF. CDR3 DNA sequence: TGTGCCACCAGTGATTTGAGATTATCGCAGGGGGCCATCACCGGGGAGCTGTTTTTT.

This clonotype appeared a few times. This chain uses TRBV11-2 with TRBJ2-7, with D perhaps given as TRBD1 or TRBD2 (5 bases each). From germline, CDR1 is SGHAT and CDR2 FQNNGV. This CDR3 has 15 residues. The V end was cut by 4 bases, the J end by 6 bases, with 19 bases between. CDR3 in DNA: TGTGCCAGCAGCTCGGGACGTCTCTACGAAGGCGAGCAGTACTTC. This codes for CASSSGRLYEGEQYF.

CDR3 DNA: TGTGCCAGCAGTAGAGAGCCAGATACGCAGTATTTT. Translating it yields CASSREPDTQYF. The rearrangement joins TRBV7-2 to TRBJ2-3; D ambiguous. The V end lost 6 bases, the J end lost 4 bases, and 8 bases lay between the germline ends. This CDR3 has 12 amino acids. In germline, CDR1 is SGHTA, CDR2 FQGNSA.

The V call is TRBV12-3 or TRBV12-4, the J call TRBJ2-5; tentative D call: TRBD2 (5 bases). The CDR3 runs to 13 residues. V was shortened by 4 bases and J by 5 bases, with 11 bases between the two germline ends. The DNA for the CDR3 is TGTGCCAGCAGTTCTTATGGAGGCGAGACCCAGTACTTC. Translation gives CASSSYGGETQYF.

Written as DNA, the CDR3 is TGCGCCAGCAGCTTAAGTGGGCCGTCCTACGAGCAGTACTTC. This translates into CASSLSGPSYEQYF. The rearrangement links TRBV5-1 to TRBJ2-7, with D unresolved. The V end was cut by 2 bases, the J end by 1 base, with 10 bases between. The CDR3 totals 14 residues. Looked up from germline, CDR1 is SGHRS and CDR2 is YFSETQ.

This clonotype came up a few times. The genes are TRBV20-1 and TRBJ2-5, with 11 bases aligning to TRBD2. V gave up 8 bases and J gave up 5 bases; unmatched junction bases: 13. Germline V gives CDR1 DFQATT, CDR2 SNEGSKA (reference sequence). The CDR3 has 15 residues. The CDR3 is CSPRKLAGGRETQYF. CDR3 nucleotides: TGCAGTCCCCGAAAGCTAGCGGGGGGCCGCGAGACCCAGTACTTC.

The V and J genes are TRBV21-1 and TRBJ2-5. TRBV21-1 counts as a pseudogene. The CDR3 spans 11 residues. The CDR3 region is CASSIRKTQYF. CDR3 DNA: TGTGCCAGCAGCATTCGGAAGACCCAGTACTTC.

V usage is TRBV9 and J usage is TRBJ2-3, with D perhaps assigned TRBD1 or TRBD2 (5 bases each). This CDR3 spans 14 amino acids. V dropped 3 bases and J dropped 5 bases, with 13 bases sitting between them. Germline CDR1 and CDR2: SGDLS and YYNGEE. CDR3 nucleotide sequence: TGTGCCAGCAGCGAGGGGCCAGAGGGAGATACGCAGTATTTT. Its translation: CASSEGPEGDTQYF.

V and J are TRBV6-2 or TRBV6-3 and TRBJ1-5; 9 nucleotides align to TRBD1. V shed 6 bases and J 5 bases; nucleotides not matched to a gene: 8. The V gene's germline CDR1 is MNHEY and CDR2 SVGEGT. The CDR3 sequence is 15 residues long. CDR3 residues: CASSPPTGGYQPQHF. The CDR3 DNA reads TGTGCCAGCAGCCCGCCGACAGGGGGGTATCAGCCCCAGCATTTT.